The TCR beta chain described here comes from a study of blood T cell repertoires in COVID-19. Study context: The United States, Italy and Spain were the sources of the acute and convalescent COVID-19 samples.

The Seattle site enrolled patients during active infection and followed them longitudinally. TCRdb's copy holds only in-frame clones and misses some; the assay was immunoSEQ multiplex PCR. The sample includes fewer than 200,000 clones, about 88% seen only once; the top ten take approximately 5.4%. Per germline, CDR1 MDHEN and CDR2 SYDVKM. Trimming left V 8 bases short and J 8 bases short, with 15 bases between. CDR3 length: 12 residues. The TCR originated in a woman between 50 and 59 years old with COVID-19, enrolled during active disease. The V and J genes are TRBV28 and TRBJ1-2; D is ambiguous. The specimen sequenced was peripheral blood. This CDR3 reads CASGVGLEGYTF. DNA for the CDR3: TGTGCCAGCGGGGTCGGACTTGAAGGCTACACCTTC.